This T cell receptor beta chain was observed in a study of shared clonotypes between healthy human individuals. Findings and limits, study-wide: Among a handful of donors, roughly 5.5% of naive CD4 clonotypes were found in common. Richness estimates generally favored naive over memory subsets. Researchers sampled only blood; tissue repertoires likely differ.

A word on this clone: Its antigen is still unknown.

In the original workflow: Without quality scores, immunoSEQ junctional reads could not be filtered like full-length reads. Using immunoSEQ multiplex PCR, the repertoire was profiled, and TCRdb retains in-frame clones only, with some absent. V, J and clone size were drawn from that table, and D and trimming were deduced from the DNA. Of 2 million to 3 million clones listed, 90% to 95% are singletons. This clonotype was sampled from a man between 18 and 29 years old in good health. Some clones in this sample may be carry-over from other donors' samples. The sequenced sample consisted of naive CD4+ T cells from PBMCs. Stated subset: CD45RA+ positively selected.

DNA of the CDR3: TGTGCCAGCAGTTTACCCGGTAGCGGGCGGCTGGTGGAAGGGCAGTATTTT. Amino acids: CASSLPGSGRLVEGQYF. The V and J genes are TRBV28 and TRBJ2-3; 7 bases align to TRBD2. Germline V gene sequence: CDR1 MDHEN, CDR2 SYDVKM. CDR3 length equals 17 residues. V shed 2 bases, J shed 11 bases, and the junction held 19 bases outside the gene matches.